This TCR beta chain derives from a study of technical replicates of blood from several donors. Clones were sequenced by immunoSEQ multiplex PCR, and TCRdb holds only the in-frame ones, with some missing. The sample contains about 68,000 clones, 95% to 98% of which appear only once. CDR1 SNHLY and CDR2 FYNNEI come from the germline V gene. The CDR3 loop spans 12 amino acids. V lost 6 bases, J lost 5 bases, and 7 bases lay in between. Source material: T cells isolated from PBMCs. The chain carries TRBV2 and TRBJ2-2, with unresolved D. The source of this sequence is a human donor in good health. In DNA, the CDR3 is TGTGCCAGCAGCGAGGATACCGGGGAGCTGTTTTTT. Protein product: CASSEDTGELFF.